These 31 T cell receptor beta chains came from one sample sequenced in a study of technical replicates of blood from several donors. The protocol was immunoSEQ multiplex PCR, while the TCRdb copy is restricted to in-frame clones and leaves out a portion. The repertoire includes under 100,000 clones, 90% to 95% of them detected once, and 0.3% to 0.35% sits in the top ten. Sample: T cells isolated from PBMCs. These receptors originate from a human donor in good health.

The rearrangement links TRBV5-5 to TRBJ2-7, with 9 positions matching TRBD1. Germline loops: CDR1 SGHKS, CDR2 YYEKEE (reference sequence). V lost 4 bases and J lost 7; bases outside the gene matches: 6. The CDR3 extends over 13 amino acids. CDR3 sequence (DNA): TGTGCCAGCAGCCCAGGACAGGGGCAAGAGCAGTACTTC. Translation gives CASSPGQGQEQYF.

V is TRBV11-2 and J is TRBJ2-3; TRBD2 matches at 11 bases. The germline gives CDR1 SGHAT, CDR2 FQNNGV. The V gene end was trimmed by 3 bases and the J gene end by 3 bases; junction bases not matched to a gene: 2. The CDR3 covers 15 residues. The CDR3: CASSFSGRETDTQYF. CDR3 DNA sequence: TGTGCCAGCAGCTTTAGCGGGAGGGAAACAGATACGCAGTATTTT.

This chain connects TRBV4-1 to TRBJ2-1, with 9 positions matching TRBD1. There are 20 residues in the CDR3. With V trimmed by 4 bases and J by 0 bases, 16 bases remained unmatched. The germline V gene encodes CDR1 MGHRA and CDR2 YSYEKL. DNA for the CDR3: TGCGCCAGCAGCCTTAGGACAGGGGTAATAGCCCAAAGCTCCTACAATGAGCAGTTCTTC. This gives the protein CASSLRTGVIAQSSYNEQFF.

This clone was found a few times. The J gene is TRBJ2-7, the V gene TRBV10-1, with D unresolved. CDR1 is WNHNN, CDR2 SYGVQD, per germline (reference sequence). The length of the CDR3 is 13 residues. V was shortened by 2 bases and J by 2 bases, with 7 bases between the two germline ends. The DNA of the CDR3 is TGCGCCAGCAGTGAGATGGGCGCCTACGAGCAGTACTTC. Amino acid sequence: CASSEMGAYEQYF.

The V call is TRBV27, the J call TRBJ2-3; possible D gene TRBD1, 6 bases. The germline V gene has CDR1 MNHEY and CDR2 SMNVEV (reference sequence). The CDR3 is 13 residues long. Trimming left V 7 bases short and J 9 bases short, with 17 bases between. CDR3 amino acids: CASKQGPPSTQYF. The CDR3 coding sequence is TGTGCCAGCAAACAGGGACCTCCGTCCACGCAGTATTTT.

V is TRBV28 and J is TRBJ2-7; tentatively, D is TRBD2 (5 bases). Germline assignment: CDR1 MDHEN and CDR2 SYDVKM. This CDR3 region has 15 residues. V lost 2 bases and J 5 bases, leaving 16 bases between the germline ends. CDR3 DNA sequence: TGTGCCAGCAGTTTAGTTGGTCGGATCGGGGACGAGCAGTACTTC. Translation gives CASSLVGRIGDEQYF.

J is TRBJ2-1 and V is TRBV29-1; weak D call: TRBD2 (7 bases). V was pared by 6 bases and J by 0 bases, with 21 bases between. Germline V gives CDR1 SQVTM, CDR2 ANQGSEA. CDR3 length equals 17 residues. The chain's CDR3 is CSVVGGRALSSYNEQFF. CDR3 DNA sequence: TGCAGCGTAGTAGGGGGGAGGGCCCTTAGCTCCTACAATGAGCAGTTCTTC.

The rearrangement joins TRBV28 to TRBJ2-7; a weak D match, TRBD1 (6 bases). The length of the CDR3 is 14 residues. CDR1 and CDR2 (germline): MDHEN, SYDVKM. The V end lost 10 bases, the J end lost 3 bases, and 19 bases lay between the germline ends. The CDR3 protein is CATRLGQGIYEQYF. The CDR3 nucleotides are TGTGCCACCCGCCTGGGCCAGGGGATCTACGAGCAGTACTTC.

This chain's CDR3 is CAISESSGTGDTDTQYF. CDR3 DNA sequence: TGTGCCATCAGTGAGTCATCTGGGACAGGGGACACAGATACGCAGTATTTT. V and J are TRBV10-3 and TRBJ2-3; 10 nucleotides line up with TRBD1. Looked up from germline, CDR1 is ENHRY and CDR2 is SYGVKD. This CDR3 is 17 amino acids long. J was trimmed by 2 bases and V by 0 bases; bases with no gene match: 5.

This rearrangement joins TRBV25-1 to TRBJ1-2; perhaps TRBD1 as D (6 bases). V lost 4 bases to trimming and J lost 4 bases, with 10 bases between them. From germline, CDR1 is MGHDK and CDR2 SYGVNS. The CDR3 totals 13 residues. CDR3 sequence: CASSGRGSYGYTF. The CDR3 DNA sequence: TGTGCCAGCAGTGGCAGGGGTTCCTATGGCTACACCTTC.

V gene TRBV28 combines with J gene TRBJ2-2; weak D call: TRBD1 (6 bases). This CDR3 region has 14 residues. Trimming pared 6 bases from V and 6 bases from J, leaving 14 bases between. In germline, CDR1 is MDHEN, CDR2 SYDVKM. CDR3 sequence: CASSPLQGPGELFF. CDR3 bases: TGTGCCAGCAGCCCCCTACAGGGACCCGGGGAGCTGTTTTTT.

V is TRBV4-2 and J is TRBJ1-1, with D perhaps TRBD1 (5 bases). This CDR3 contains 13 residues. Germline CDR1 is LGHNA and CDR2 is YNFKEQ. Between the trimmed V and J ends, which lost 3 bases and 7 bases, there was a span of 12 bases. CDR3 bases: TGTGCCAGCAGCCACCGATATGACAGTGAAGCTTTCTTT. Residues: CASSHRYDSEAFF.

This clone occurred once. This rearrangement joins TRBV28 to TRBJ1-4; possibly TRBD1 for D (6 bases). Germline CDR1 and CDR2: MDHEN and SYDVKM. The CDR3 covers 15 residues. Trimming left V 8 bases short and J 8 bases short, with 21 bases between. For the CDR3, the DNA is TGTGCCAGCTCAACCTACCGGACAGCATCCGAAAAACTGTTTTTT. Translation gives CASSTYRTASEKLFF.

The chain links TRBV4-3 to TRBJ2-5; 10 positions match TRBD2. In germline, CDR1 is LGHNA, CDR2 YSLEER. The CDR3 totals 15 residues. V lost 0 bases and J lost 5; bases outside the gene matches: 3. The CDR3 nucleotides read TGCGCCAGCAGCCAAGATATTAGCGGGAGGGAGACCCAGTACTTC. Protein product: CASSQDISGRETQYF.

The chain couples TRBV5-4 to TRBJ2-6; 8 nucleotides align to TRBD1. Germline CDR1 SGHNT, CDR2 YYREEE (reference sequence). The CDR3 length is 18 residues. The trim removed 5 bases at V and 0 bases at J, leaving 10 bases unmatched. The CDR3 region is CASSWGTGSFSGANVLTF. The CDR3 bases are TGTGCCAGCAGTTGGGGGACAGGTTCCTTCTCTGGGGCCAACGTCCTGACTTTC.

The rearrangement links TRBV6-1 to TRBJ2-7; unclear D gene. The CDR3 loop spans 15 amino acids. The germline CDR1 and CDR2 sequences are MNHNS and SASEGT. The V gene lost 6 bases and the J gene lost 1 base, with 16 bases spanning the gap. CDR3 nucleotide sequence: TGTGCCAGCAGCCCTGGCCGTACCCCATCCTACGAGCAGTACTTC. It specifies CASSPGRTPSYEQYF.

The chain recombines TRBV15 with TRBJ1-5; 11 bases line up with TRBD1. The ends lost 3 bases at V and 4 bases at J; junction bases unmatched: 8. This CDR3 contains 17 residues. Germline assignment: CDR1 LNHNV and CDR2 YYDKDF (reference sequence). CDR3 loop: CATSSLRGTGGNQPQHF. In DNA, the CDR3 is TGTGCCACCAGCAGCCTTCGGGGGACAGGGGGTAATCAGCCCCAGCATTTT.

This sequence joins TRBV29-1 and TRBJ1-4, with 9 nucleotides matching TRBD1. After removal of 3 bases from V and 6 bases from J, the junction contained 20 bases not matched to a gene. CDR3 length equals 19 residues. In germline, CDR1 is SQVTM, CDR2 ANQGSEA. This CDR3 is CSVEFRKKTPGQGDEKLFF. CDR3 bases: TGCAGCGTTGAGTTTAGAAAGAAAACTCCGGGACAGGGCGATGAAAAACTGTTTTTT.

This clone has just one count. The gene calls are TRBV14 and TRBJ2-1; D is ambiguous. The CDR3 has 14 residues. Trimming took off 1 base at V and 6 bases at J, with 10 bases between the two ends. The germline V gene has CDR1 SGHDN and CDR2 FVKESK. This CDR3 is CASSQAGPSNEQFF. Here the CDR3 DNA reads TGTGCCAGCAGCCAAGCGGGTCCTAGCAATGAGCAGTTCTTC.

V gene TRBV27 combines with J gene TRBJ2-1, with a possible D match to TRBD2 (7 bases). The V end lost 5 bases, the J end lost 0 bases, and 14 bases lay between the germline ends. The CDR3 runs to 16 residues. Germline V gene sequence: CDR1 MNHEY, CDR2 SMNVEV (reference sequence). The CDR3 sequence is CASSTRGGSSYNEQFF. The CDR3 region has the DNA TGTGCCAGCAGTACCAGGGGCGGGAGCTCCTACAATGAGCAGTTCTTC.

This clone was seen more than once but under ten times. The chain combines TRBV7-2 with TRBJ2-3; a weak D match, TRBD2 (5 bases). Trimming pared 2 bases from V and 0 bases from J, leaving 9 bases between. The CDR3 is 15 residues long. The V gene's germline CDR1 is SGHTA and CDR2 FQGNSA. Here the CDR3 DNA reads TGTGCCAGCAGCTTACGCGGGCCTAGCACAGATACGCAGTATTTT. Translation: CASSLRGPSTDTQYF.

This clone has just one count. The chain joins TRBV2 to TRBJ2-3, with TRBD2 matching 11 bases. The V gene's germline CDR1 is SNHLY and CDR2 FYNNEI. CDR3 length: 15 residues. V lost 8 bases, J lost 3 bases, and 7 bases stayed unmatched. The CDR3 reads CASCLAGGWTDTQYF. In DNA form, the CDR3 reads TGTGCCAGCTGCCTAGCGGGAGGATGGACAGATACGCAGTATTTT.

The chain links TRBV18 to TRBJ1-1; 7 bases fit TRBD1. There are 16 residues in the CDR3. Germline CDR1 KGHSH, CDR2 LQKENI. The J segment lost 0 bases and the V segment lost 0 bases, leaving 4 bases of the junction unmatched. The CDR3 loop reads CASSPPGGGLNTEAFF. CDR3 bases: TGTGCCAGCTCACCACCAGGGGGCGGTCTGAACACTGAAGCTTTCTTT.

The J gene is TRBJ2-1, the V gene TRBV28, with 7 bases fitting TRBD2. The CDR3 has 17 amino acids. Germline trimming cut 5 bases from V and 7 bases from J; bases unmatched to any gene: 17. Looked up from germline, CDR1 is MDHEN and CDR2 is SYDVKM. The CDR3 loop is CASSVLTLAPQRNEQFF. CDR3 DNA: TGTGCCAGCAGTGTCCTCACACTAGCGCCTCAAAGGAATGAGCAGTTCTTC.

The chain has TRBV11-3 and TRBJ1-2, with TRBD1 as a possible D gene (6 bases). Germline lookup yields CDR1 SGHNT and CDR2 YENEEA. Trimming took 1 base from V and 4 from J, leaving 10 bases between them. The CDR3 covers 14 residues. DNA for the CDR3: TGTGCCAGCAGCTTAGGGGGGCAGAGCTATGGCTACACCTTC. Translated: CASSLGGQSYGYTF.

The chain combines TRBV5-1 with TRBJ1-1; D is perhaps TRBD1 (6 bases). The germline V gene encodes CDR1 SGHRS and CDR2 YFSETQ. The germline V and J ends were trimmed by 5 bases and 2 bases, with 13 bases remaining between them. The CDR3 totals 14 residues. CDR3 sequence reads: CASSNRVDNTEAFF. The DNA for the CDR3 is TGCGCCAGCAGTAACAGGGTGGATAACACTGAAGCTTTCTTT.

The chain has TRBV7-3 and TRBJ2-2, with a tentative D call TRBD2 (5 bases). The CDR3 spans 16 residues. Trimming left V 2 bases short and J 1 base short, with 11 bases between. Germline V gene sequence: CDR1 SGHTA, CDR2 FQGTGA. CDR3 amino acids: CASSLYAGLNTGELFF. The CDR3 nucleotides are TGTGCCAGCAGCTTATACGCGGGTTTGAACACCGGGGAGCTGTTTTTT. Based on the CDR3 plus reference TRBV7-3 and TRBJ2-2, the full variable domain is GAGVSQTPSNKVTEKGKYVELRCDPISGHTALYWYRQSLGQGPEFLIYFQGTGAADDSGLPNDRFFAVRPEGSVSTLKIQRTERGDSAVYLCASSLYAGLNTGELFFGEGSRLTVL.

The rearrangement uses TRBV7-3 and TRBJ2-1; 7 bases agree with TRBD1. The ends lost 5 bases at V and 0 bases at J; junction bases unmatched: 1. The CDR3 length is 14 residues. CDR1 is SGHTA, CDR2 FQGTGA, per germline. The CDR3 sequence is CASSRGLSYNEQFF. CDR3 DNA: TGTGCCAGCAGCAGGGGGCTCTCCTACAATGAGCAGTTCTTC.

The V call is TRBV15, the J call TRBJ2-7; perhaps TRBD2 as D (5 bases). Germline V CDR1 and CDR2: LNHNV, YYDKDF (reference sequence). Trimming removed 0 bases at V and 2 bases at J, with 14 bases between. The CDR3 is 16 amino acids. The CDR3 DNA follows: TGTGCCACCAGCAGAGAGGTTGGGAGTTTGGCCTACGAGCAGTACTTC. This sequence encodes CATSREVGSLAYEQYF.

J is TRBJ2-5 and V is TRBV10-3, with TRBD1 matching 8 bases. Per the germline V gene, CDR1 is ENHRY and CDR2 is SYGVKD. The CDR3 consists of 14 residues. Trimming at V came to 3 bases and at J to 6 bases, leaving 6 bases not matched to a gene. CDR3 amino acids: CAISDPRGLKTQYF. For the CDR3, the DNA is TGTGCCATCAGTGATCCCAGGGGGCTGAAGACCCAGTACTTC.

The rearrangement joins TRBV23-1 to TRBJ1-2; 7 bases are shared with TRBD1. TRBV23-1 belongs to the ORF category, with a function that is uncertain. The CDR3 contains 14 residues. V trimming: 4 bases; J trimming: 6 bases; junction bases outside the gene matches: 8. DNA of the CDR3: TGCGCCAGCAGTCTAAGGGACAGACCTCATGGCTACACCTTC. Amino acids: CASSLRDRPHGYTF.